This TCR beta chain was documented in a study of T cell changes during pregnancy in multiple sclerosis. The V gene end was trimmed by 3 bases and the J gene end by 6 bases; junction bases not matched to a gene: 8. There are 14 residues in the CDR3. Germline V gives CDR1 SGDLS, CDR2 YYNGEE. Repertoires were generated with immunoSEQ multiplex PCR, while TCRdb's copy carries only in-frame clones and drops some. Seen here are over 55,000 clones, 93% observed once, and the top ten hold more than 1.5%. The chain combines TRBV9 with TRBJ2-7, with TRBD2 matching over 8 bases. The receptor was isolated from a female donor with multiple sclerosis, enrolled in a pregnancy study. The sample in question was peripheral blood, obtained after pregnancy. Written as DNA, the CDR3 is TGTGCCAGCAGCGCCTCGGGACTAGTCGGCGAGCAGTACTTC. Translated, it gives CASSASGLVGEQYF.